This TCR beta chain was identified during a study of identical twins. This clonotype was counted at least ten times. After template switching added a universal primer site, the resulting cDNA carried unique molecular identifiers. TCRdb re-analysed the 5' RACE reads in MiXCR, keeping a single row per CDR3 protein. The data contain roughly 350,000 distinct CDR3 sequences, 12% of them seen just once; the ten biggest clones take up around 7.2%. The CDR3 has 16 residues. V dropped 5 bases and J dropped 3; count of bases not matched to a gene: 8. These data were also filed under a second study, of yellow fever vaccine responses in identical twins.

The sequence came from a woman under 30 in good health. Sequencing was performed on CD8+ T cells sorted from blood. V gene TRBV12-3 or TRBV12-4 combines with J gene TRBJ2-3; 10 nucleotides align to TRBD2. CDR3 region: CASSIGTSVKTDTQYF. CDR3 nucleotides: TGTGCCAGCAGTATAGGGACTAGCGTTAAAACAGATACGCAGTATTTT.